The 2 T cell receptor beta chains given below trace back to one sample, sequenced in a study of T cell repertoires in cytomegalovirus infection. TCRdb analysed the reads with MiXCR anew, one entry per CDR3 protein. This table has more than 650,000 distinct CDR3 sequences, roughly 36% appearing once. The sequenced material came from PBMCs. Source of these receptors: a human donor in good health (CMV status not recorded). Some clones in this sample may be carry-over from other donors' samples.

This clonotype occurred a few times. This chain connects TRBV7-2 to TRBJ2-5; D call uncertain. Per germline, CDR1 SGHTA and CDR2 FQGNSA. The CDR3 length is 15 residues. V was clipped by 1 base and J by 7 bases, with 16 bases between them. The CDR3 reads CASSLVEDPVATQYF. The CDR3 DNA reads as TGTGCCAGCAGCTTAGTCGAAGACCCCGTGGCGACCCAGTACTTC.

A word on this clonotype: One junction end disagrees with the germline gene, perhaps due to a read error. The chain employs TRBV7-8 and TRBJ2-3; TRBD1 might be the D (5 bases). Germline V lookup: CDR1 SGHVS, CDR2 FQNEAQ. CDR3 length: 16 residues. This CDR3 is CASSLGEQVRTDTQSF. The CDR3 bases are TGTGCCAGCAGCTTAGGCGAACAGGTGCGCACAGATACGCAGTCTTTT.